This T cell receptor beta chain was recovered during a study of blood T cell repertoires in COVID-19. In the study overall: The analysed material was cDNA or gDNA that came from T cells, B-cell-depleted T cells, or PBMCs.

Original data processing: Researchers report that nucleated cell counts were estimated from reference gene primer amplification. The assay was immunoSEQ multiplex PCR, and TCRdb's table has in-frame clones only and misses some. The DNA gave D and trimming, while V, J and clone size come from that table. Of a few hundred thousand clones listed, 80% to 90% are singletons. The receptor was derived from a woman aged 45 to 65 with acute or convalescent COVID-19. Material: peripheral blood.

The CDR3 sequence: CASTDGTSGSGNEADTQYF. For the CDR3, the DNA is TGTGCCAGTACCGACGGGACTAGCGGGAGTGGGAATGAGGCAGATACGCAGTATTTT. This rearrangement joins TRBV19 to TRBJ2-3; 14 bases align to TRBD2. J lost 4 bases, V lost 7 bases, and 16 bases had no gene match. The CDR3 length is 19 residues. In germline, CDR1 is LNHDA, CDR2 SQIVND (reference sequence).